This T cell receptor (beta chain) derives from a study of T-cell reconstitution after alpha-beta-depleted transplantation in children. This sample's TCRbeta library carried unique molecular identifier barcodes. In TCRdb, the PCR reads were re-called with MiXCR into one record per CDR3 protein. The sample includes a few hundred thousand distinct CDR3 sequences, over 10% of them seen just once. The CDR3 has 13 residues. The V gene lost 1 base and the J gene lost 14 bases, with 17 bases spanning the gap. CDR1 SGHRS and CDR2 YFSETQ come from the germline V gene. This clonotype was recorded a few times. This chain joins TRBV5-1 and TRBJ2-3; D not resolved. The starting material was PBMCs, mostly from graft donor cells, obtained 360 days after TCRalphabeta/CD19-depleted stem cell transplant. The receptor was derived from a male patient younger than 18 who had a stem cell transplant for acute myeloid leukemia, so the T cells may come from the graft donor. CDR3 sequence (DNA): TGCGCCAGCAGCTTGAACTGGTTTCCCACCCGGTATTTT. This encodes CASSLNWFPTRYF.